Included here is one T cell receptor (beta chain) sequence, with context. This record comes from a study of T cell changes during pregnancy in multiple sclerosis. Measured with immunoSEQ multiplex PCR; TCRdb has only the in-frame clones, and not every one. The sample contains more than 90,000 clones, 85% to 95% of which appear only once. CDR3 size: 11 residues. V was clipped by 5 bases and J by 3 bases, with 5 bases between them. Germline-derived CDR1 and CDR2 are MNHEY and SVGAGI. The V call is TRBV6-5, the J call TRBJ2-7; D is ambiguous. This specimen was peripheral blood, taken after pregnancy. The origin of this receptor is a female donor with multiple sclerosis, enrolled in a pregnancy study. The CDR3 here is CASSRGYEQYF. Here the CDR3 DNA reads TGTGCCAGCAGTCGCGGCTACGAGCAGTACTTC.